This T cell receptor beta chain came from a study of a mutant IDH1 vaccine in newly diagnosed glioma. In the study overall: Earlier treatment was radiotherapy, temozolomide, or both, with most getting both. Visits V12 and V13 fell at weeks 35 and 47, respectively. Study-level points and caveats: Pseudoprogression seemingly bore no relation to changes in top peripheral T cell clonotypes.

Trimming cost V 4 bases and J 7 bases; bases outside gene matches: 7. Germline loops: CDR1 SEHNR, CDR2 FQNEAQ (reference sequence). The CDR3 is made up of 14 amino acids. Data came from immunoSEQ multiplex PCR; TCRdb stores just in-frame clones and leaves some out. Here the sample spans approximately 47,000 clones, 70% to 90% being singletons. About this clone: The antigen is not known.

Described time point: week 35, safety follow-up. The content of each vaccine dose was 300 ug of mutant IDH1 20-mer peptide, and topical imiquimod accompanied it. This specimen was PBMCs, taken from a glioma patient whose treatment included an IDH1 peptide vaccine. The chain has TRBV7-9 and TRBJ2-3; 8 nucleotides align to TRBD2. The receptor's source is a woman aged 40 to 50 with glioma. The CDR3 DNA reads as TGTGCCAGCAGCTCCCAGGAGCGGGAGAATACGCAGTATTTT. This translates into CASSSQERENTQYF.